The 3 T cell receptor beta chains below come from one sample, sequenced in a study of CXCR3-negative and CXCR3-positive naive CD8 T cells (dated by TCRdb to the late 2010s). Reads for this sample came from a NextSeq 550. The Human TCR Profiling Kit (MiLaboratory) was used to make UMI-labeled 5' RACE TRB cDNA libraries. TCRdb reprocessed the reads, and each CDR3 protein sequence is entered once, without DNA. The sample table holds 85,000 to 90,000 distinct CDR3 sequences. Jointly, the top ten make up 0.82% of the sample. Findings and caveats that apply to the study as a whole: TRB CDR3s from CXCR3-positive naive cells showed higher hydrophobicity (lower Kidera factor 4), lower energy, and higher strength and volume indices than CXCR3-negative naive cells.

No cognate antigen is known for these TCRs. The sample taken for sequencing was naive CXCR3+ CD8+ T cells from blood. The cell subset or site label here, explained by the study, means: CD45RO-CCR7+CD27+CD95- naive CD8+ T cells expressing CXCR3 (TNR3+). These receptors originate from a human donor in good health. Some clones in this sample may be carry-over from other donors' samples.

This chain connects TRBV24-1 to TRBJ1-1; with no DNA, the TCRdb D assignment of TRBD1 cannot be verified. CDR3 length: 15 amino acids. CDR1 and CDR2 from the germline V gene are KGHDR and SFDVKD. The CDR3 region is CATSGPGQGNTEAFF.

The chain carries TRBV6-4 and TRBJ2-3; the D call from TCRdb, TRBD1, cannot be confirmed without DNA. This CDR3 comprises 14 residues. From germline, CDR1 is MRHNA and CDR2 SNTAGT. The CDR3: CASSSSGGASTQYF.

The genes are TRBV4-1 and TRBJ1-2. The CDR3 extends over 15 amino acids. In germline, CDR1 is MGHRA, CDR2 YSYEKL. This CDR3 reads CASSQPSYTNYGYTF.